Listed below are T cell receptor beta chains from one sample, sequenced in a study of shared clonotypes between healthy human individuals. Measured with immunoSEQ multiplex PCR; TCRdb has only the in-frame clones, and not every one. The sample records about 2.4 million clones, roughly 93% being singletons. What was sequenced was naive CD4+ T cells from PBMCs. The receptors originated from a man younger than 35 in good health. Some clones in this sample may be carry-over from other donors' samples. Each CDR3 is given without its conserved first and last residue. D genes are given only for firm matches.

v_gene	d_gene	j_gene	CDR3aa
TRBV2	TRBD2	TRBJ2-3	ASIGGDPDGTDTQY
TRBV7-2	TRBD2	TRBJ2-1	ASSLAGTSGRAKVNEQF
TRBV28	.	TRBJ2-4	ASSLARGRSKNIQY
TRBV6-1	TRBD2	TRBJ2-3	ASTQAGGTDTQY
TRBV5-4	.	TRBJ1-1	ASSSRRQGNTEAF
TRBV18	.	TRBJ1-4	ASSPGASRATNEKLF
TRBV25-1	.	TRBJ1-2	ASSEVQANYGYT
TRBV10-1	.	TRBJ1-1	ASSEQAPGTEAF
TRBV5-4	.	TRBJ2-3	ASSLALGHTDTQY
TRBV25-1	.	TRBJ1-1	ASRTGVRTEAF
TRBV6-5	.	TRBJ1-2	ASSYRGRSYGYT
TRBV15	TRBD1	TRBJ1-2	ATSRDRGGYGYT
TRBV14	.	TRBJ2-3	ASSSRTGSYDTQY
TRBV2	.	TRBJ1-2	ASSRPGGGIDGYT
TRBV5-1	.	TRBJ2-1	ASSLQGSPYNEQF
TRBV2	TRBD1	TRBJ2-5	ASSTRTGEGETQY
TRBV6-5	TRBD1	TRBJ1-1	ASSYSGRGTEAF
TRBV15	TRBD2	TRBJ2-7	ATSGPGTSGAYEQY
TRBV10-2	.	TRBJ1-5	ASSESWGANQPQH
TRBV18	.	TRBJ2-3	ASSPPSTDTQY
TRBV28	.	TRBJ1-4	ASRVHGANEKLF
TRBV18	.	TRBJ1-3	ASSPLETGVRSGNTIY
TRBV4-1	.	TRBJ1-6	ASSQFYFGDSPLH
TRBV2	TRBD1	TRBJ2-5	ASDQQGVQY
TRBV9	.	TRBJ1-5	ASSSGSNQPQH